This T cell receptor beta chain was obtained from a study of shared clonotypes between healthy human individuals. The table came from immunoSEQ multiplex PCR; TCRdb's copy has only in-frame clones and leaves some out. The repertoire consists of approximately 1.1 million clones, with 75% to 85% occurring once and the leading ten covering approximately 0.52%. The CDR3 totals 14 residues. Germline CDR1 is MDHEN and CDR2 is SYDVKM. V was cut by 7 bases and J by 4 bases, with 14 bases left in between. The clonotype was recovered from a man aged 18 to 30 in good health. Some clones in this sample may be carry-over from other donors' samples. The chain couples TRBV28 to TRBJ1-5; no clear D gene. Sequencing input: memory CD4+ T cells from PBMCs. Subset defined: CD45RA-negative fraction. The CDR3 DNA reads as TGTGCCAGCACCCAATCCCAGGTGAATCAGCCCCAGCATTTT. Translated, it gives CASTQSQVNQPQHF.